Sequencing of this T cell receptor (beta chain) was carried out in a study of T-cell memory formation after mild COVID-19. Across the whole study: TCR clusters were mostly confined to one donor each. The study's findings and limits: Balance between CD4 and CD8 was seen in clones contracting day 15 to 85, and a CD4+ lean was seen in later expanders. Shrinking CD4+ clones resided mostly in CM and EM, and CD8+ ones in EMRA.

V was cut by 5 bases and J by 1 base, with 12 bases left in between. This CDR3 has 14 residues. Constant-segment primers served in 5'RACE that generated TCR alpha and TCR beta cDNA libraries bearing sample barcodes and UMIs. TCRdb processed the 5' RACE reads anew with MiXCR; each CDR3 protein has one entry. Of 55,000 to 75,000 distinct CDR3 sequences listed, roughly a quarter are singletons. As for this clonotype: Its antigen is not identified.

This TCR was sampled from a man younger than 30 who had mild COVID-19 (a few samples of this study predate the infection). Cell type and time point are not known. Material for sequencing was PBMCs or a T cell subset sorted from them (not recorded which). V and J are TRBV12-3 or TRBV12-4 and TRBJ2-7; D gene ambiguous. The CDR3 DNA reads as TGTGCCAGCAGTCTAGGGTCCCCTTCCTACGAGCAGTACGTC. Its translation is CASSLGSPSYEQYV.